This TCR beta chain is drawn from a study of CD8 T cells in Susac syndrome. Overall study context: Patients with Susac syndrome who were sequenced included six with active disease and eight in remission. The study's findings and limits: Regarding the TCR sequencing and HLA analysis, the study admitted that a relatively small number of individuals were involved.

RNA totalling 0.5 to 1 ug underwent reverse transcription with random hexamers. Amplification of TCR beta CDR3 spanned 54 Vbeta and 13 Jbeta via immunoSEQ multiplex PCR. TCRdb used MiXCR to reprocess the immunoSEQ multiplex PCR reads, holding one entry per CDR3 protein. The sample holds about 85,000 distinct CDR3 sequences, more than 85% seen once. Purification of the CD8+ and CD4+ T cells relied on negative isolation, and TEMRA cells underwent FACS enrichment. This CDR3 spans 15 amino acids. Germline assignment: CDR1 MGHRA and CDR2 YSYEKL. Trimming took 0 bases from V and 2 from J, leaving 11 bases between them. Worth noting for this clonotype: Its antigen is not known.

The chain employs TRBV4-1 and TRBJ2-7; D uncertain. The sample taken for sequencing was CD8+ T cells from PBMCs. This TCR was sampled from a human donor with Susac syndrome. The CDR3: CASSQDPAGPYEQYF. The CDR3 region has the DNA TGCGCCAGCAGCCAAGATCCCGCAGGTCCCTACGAGCAGTACTTC.